This is a list of T cell receptor beta chains from one sample in a study of kidney transplant recipient with SARS-CoV-2 infection. TCRdb itself ran the reads through MiXCR, one entry per CDR3 protein. Found here are under 250,000 distinct CDR3 sequences, under 35% of them singletons; the top ten hold roughly 7.3%. This sample comprised a blood sample, obtained at baseline and on day 111 from a kidney transplant recipient. These receptors were collected from a young adult male patient who had COVID-19 and was a kidney transplant recipient. Certain T cells may be donor cells from the graft. Each CDR3 is given with its conserved first and last residue.

V gene: TRBV5-1
J gene: TRBJ1-2
CDR3 protein: CASIFLSVRKTYGYTF

V gene: TRBV3-2
J gene: TRBJ2-1
CDR3 protein: CASSQDPRGREQFF

V gene: TRBV12-3/TRBV12-4
J gene: TRBJ1-2
CDR3 protein: CASKTGLRGYTF

V gene: TRBV9
J gene: TRBJ1-5
CDR3 protein: CASSAGQSNQPQHF

V gene: TRBV6-6
J gene: TRBJ1-1
CDR3 protein: CASNIDGNTEAFF

V gene: TRBV30
J gene: TRBJ1-4
CDR3 protein: CAWGLLDGEKLFF

V gene: TRBV5-1
J gene: TRBJ2-7
CDR3 protein: CASSLEGSEIYEQYF

V gene: TRBV6-1
J gene: TRBJ1-5
CDR3 protein: CASSEAGQQNQPQHF

V gene: TRBV5-6
J gene: TRBJ2-7
CDR3 protein: CASSQGRGWKQYF

V gene: TRBV12-3/TRBV12-4
J gene: TRBJ2-1
CDR3 protein: CASSSGTSGRIGEQFF

V gene: TRBV7-9
J gene: TRBJ2-3
CDR3 protein: CASSSWELTDTQYF

V gene: TRBV7-9
J gene: TRBJ2-3
CDR3 protein: CASSHTTTDTQYF

V gene: TRBV9
J gene: TRBJ2-5
CDR3 protein: CASSVGGAGETQYF

V gene: TRBV12-3/TRBV12-4
J gene: TRBJ2-3
CDR3 protein: CASSSPGQTKTDTQYF

V gene: TRBV18
J gene: TRBJ2-1
CDR3 protein: CASSINPGNSYNEQFF

V gene: TRBV3-2
J gene: TRBJ2-2
CDR3 protein: CATRRPLTGELFF

V gene: TRBV21-1
J gene: TRBJ2-1
CDR3 protein: CASSGNENKRRDEQFF

V gene: TRBV5-1
J gene: TRBJ2-1
CDR3 protein: CASSRTSANEQFF

V gene: TRBV3-1
J gene: TRBJ2-3
CDR3 protein: CASSRREDPSTDTQYF

V gene: TRBV14
J gene: TRBJ1-6
CDR3 protein: CASSQDRGSSGLPLHF

V gene: TRBV9
J gene: TRBJ2-7
CDR3 protein: CASSVGTSYEQYF

V gene: TRBV3-1
J gene: TRBJ1-1
CDR3 protein: CASSYNVPISIRTEAFF

V gene: TRBV3-1
J gene: TRBJ1-4
CDR3 protein: CASSLAGQNEKLFF

V gene: TRBV5-1
J gene: TRBJ1-1
CDR3 protein: CASSGIDPRNTEAFF

V gene: TRBV11-2
J gene: TRBJ1-2
CDR3 protein: CASSTKSTSRKTYGYTF

V gene: TRBV12-3/TRBV12-4
J gene: TRBJ2-1
CDR3 protein: CASRPTSGNSNEQFF

V gene: TRBV7-8
J gene: TRBJ2-3
CDR3 protein: CASSLAVWMGQGSTDTQYF

V gene: TRBV3-1
J gene: TRBJ2-2
CDR3 protein: CASSHTDPISGLTGELFF

V gene: TRBV21-1
J gene: TRBJ2-3
CDR3 protein: CASRSEVATVMQDTQYF

V gene: TRBV9
J gene: TRBJ2-5
CDR3 protein: CASSPSPGPEETQYF

V gene: TRBV24-1
J gene: TRBJ2-6
CDR3 protein: CATSDWWAGANVLTF

V gene: TRBV7-8
J gene: TRBJ1-2
CDR3 protein: CASSTVQFTRKTYGYTF

V gene: TRBV3-1
J gene: TRBJ2-5
CDR3 protein: CASSPLQDSSETQYF

V gene: TRBV7-9
J gene: TRBJ1-2
CDR3 protein: CASSSTPGNYGYTF

V gene: TRBV5-8
J gene: TRBJ2-1
CDR3 protein: CASSLAGSGANYNEQFF

V gene: TRBV12-3/TRBV12-4
J gene: TRBJ2-2
CDR3 protein: CASSLQGAGELFF

V gene: TRBV6-4
J gene: TRBJ2-1
CDR3 protein: CASSEGIAAGQFF

V gene: TRBV15
J gene: TRBJ2-5
CDR3 protein: CATSREAGLQETQYF

V gene: TRBV28
J gene: TRBJ1-1
CDR3 protein: CASSLRGQGRMDTEAFF

V gene: TRBV7-2
J gene: TRBJ1-2
CDR3 protein: CASSFLCRDGKTYGYTF

V gene: TRBV7-6
J gene: TRBJ2-3
CDR3 protein: CASSLVSRTWTSGGTDTQYF

V gene: TRBV6-4
J gene: TRBJ2-6
CDR3 protein: CASSTPALTRQSRANVLTF

V gene: TRBV19
J gene: TRBJ2-6
CDR3 protein: CASSPDKSQSRANVLTF

V gene: TRBV6-2/TRBV6-3
J gene: TRBJ2-2
CDR3 protein: CASSEGRGTGELFF

V gene: TRBV18
J gene: TRBJ2-3
CDR3 protein: CASSLSASGADTQYF

V gene: TRBV6-2/TRBV6-3
J gene: TRBJ2-3
CDR3 protein: CASSSIAEHTDTQYF

V gene: TRBV12-3/TRBV12-4
J gene: TRBJ2-5
CDR3 protein: CASSKRLGRQETQYF

V gene: TRBV29-1
J gene: TRBJ2-3
CDR3 protein: CSGGPLLDTQYF

V gene: TRBV12-5
J gene: TRBJ1-2
CDR3 protein: CASGGGDLQGKTYGYTF

V gene: TRBV5-6
J gene: TRBJ1-2
CDR3 protein: CASTVSNSRKTYGYTF

V gene: TRBV5-5
J gene: TRBJ1-1
CDR3 protein: CASSWGRGDTEAFF

V gene: TRBV12-3/TRBV12-4
J gene: TRBJ2-2
CDR3 protein: CASSTTGTGELFF

V gene: TRBV19
J gene: TRBJ2-2
CDR3 protein: CASSPPSGQGLGGELFF

V gene: TRBV10-2
J gene: TRBJ1-1
CDR3 protein: CATRTGMNTEAFF

V gene: TRBV9
J gene: TRBJ1-1
CDR3 protein: CASSSEGFTEAFF

V gene: TRBV7-2
J gene: TRBJ2-5
CDR3 protein: CASSLEARGWETQYF

V gene: TRBV5-1
J gene: TRBJ1-4
CDR3 protein: CASSLRPRQEPNEKLFF

V gene: TRBV4-1
J gene: TRBJ1-5
CDR3 protein: CASSRPGTENQPQHF

V gene: TRBV7-2
J gene: -
CDR3 protein: CASSSQGSGRGRYEQYF